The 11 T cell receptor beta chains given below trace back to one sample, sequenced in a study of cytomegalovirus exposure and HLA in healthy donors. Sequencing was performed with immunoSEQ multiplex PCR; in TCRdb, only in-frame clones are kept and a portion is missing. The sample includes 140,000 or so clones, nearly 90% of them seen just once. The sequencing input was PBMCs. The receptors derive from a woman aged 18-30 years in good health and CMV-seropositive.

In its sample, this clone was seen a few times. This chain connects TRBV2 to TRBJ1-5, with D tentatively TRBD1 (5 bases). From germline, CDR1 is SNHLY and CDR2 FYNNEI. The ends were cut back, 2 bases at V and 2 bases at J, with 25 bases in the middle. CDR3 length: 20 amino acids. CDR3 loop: CASSENGREGIARGNQPQHF. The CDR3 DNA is TGTGCCAGCAGTGAAAATGGAAGGGAGGGGATAGCACGGGGCAATCAGCCCCAGCATTTT.

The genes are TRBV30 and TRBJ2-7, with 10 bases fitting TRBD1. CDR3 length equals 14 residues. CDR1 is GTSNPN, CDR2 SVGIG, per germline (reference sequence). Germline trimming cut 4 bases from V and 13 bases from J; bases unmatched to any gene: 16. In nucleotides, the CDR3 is TGTGCCTGGACCCAACGGGACAGGGGAGGACCTCACTACTTC. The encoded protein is CAWTQRDRGGPHYF.

Here the CDR3 reads CASSATGSSYEQYF. The CDR3 region has the DNA TGTGCCAGCAGCGCCACTGGGAGCTCCTACGAGCAGTACTTC. The chain uses TRBV9 and TRBJ2-7; possibly TRBD2 for D (5 bases). CDR1 is SGDLS and CDR2 is YYNGEE in the germline V gene. The CDR3 extends over 14 amino acids. Trimming stripped 3 bases from V and 0 bases from J, with 10 bases between.

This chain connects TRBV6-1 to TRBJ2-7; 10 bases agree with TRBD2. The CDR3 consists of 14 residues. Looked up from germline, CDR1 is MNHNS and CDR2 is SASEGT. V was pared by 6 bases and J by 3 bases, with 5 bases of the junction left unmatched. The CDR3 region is CASSHSGGNYEQYF. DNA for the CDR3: TGTGCCAGCAGCCATAGCGGGGGGAACTACGAGCAGTACTTC.

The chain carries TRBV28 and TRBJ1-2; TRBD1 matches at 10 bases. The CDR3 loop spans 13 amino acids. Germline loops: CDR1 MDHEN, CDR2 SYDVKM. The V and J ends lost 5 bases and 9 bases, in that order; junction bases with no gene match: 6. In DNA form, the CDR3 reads TGTGCCAGCAGTGGACGGACAGGGGGGAGCTACACCTTC. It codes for CASSGRTGGSYTF.

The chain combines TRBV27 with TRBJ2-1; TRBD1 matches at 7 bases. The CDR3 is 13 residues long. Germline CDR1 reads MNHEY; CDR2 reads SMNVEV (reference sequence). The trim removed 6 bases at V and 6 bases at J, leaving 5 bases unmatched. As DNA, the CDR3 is TGTGCCAGCAGACTACAGGGGAGCAATGAGCAGTTCTTC. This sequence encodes CASRLQGSNEQFF.

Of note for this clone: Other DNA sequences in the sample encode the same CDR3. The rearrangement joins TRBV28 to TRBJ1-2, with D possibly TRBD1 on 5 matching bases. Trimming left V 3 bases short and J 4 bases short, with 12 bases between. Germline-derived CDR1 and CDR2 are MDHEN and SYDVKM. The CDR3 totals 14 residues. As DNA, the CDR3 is TGTGCCAGCAGTTTGAGGGGAGGAGGCTATGGCTACACCTTC. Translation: CASSLRGGGYGYTF.

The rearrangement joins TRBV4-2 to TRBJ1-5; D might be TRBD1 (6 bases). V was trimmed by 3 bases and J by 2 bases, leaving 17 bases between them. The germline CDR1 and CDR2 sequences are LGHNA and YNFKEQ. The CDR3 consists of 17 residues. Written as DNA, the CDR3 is TGTGCCAGCAGCCAGGGTCTGGGGGCAGGGGGCAATCAGCCCCAGCATTTT. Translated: CASSQGLGAGGNQPQHF.

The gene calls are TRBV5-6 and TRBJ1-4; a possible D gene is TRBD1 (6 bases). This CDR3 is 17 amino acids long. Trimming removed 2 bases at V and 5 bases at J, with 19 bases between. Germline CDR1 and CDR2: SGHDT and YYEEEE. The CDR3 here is CASSFERDILGNEKLFF. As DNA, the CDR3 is TGTGCCAGCAGCTTTGAGCGGGACATTCTTGGGAATGAAAAACTGTTTTTT.

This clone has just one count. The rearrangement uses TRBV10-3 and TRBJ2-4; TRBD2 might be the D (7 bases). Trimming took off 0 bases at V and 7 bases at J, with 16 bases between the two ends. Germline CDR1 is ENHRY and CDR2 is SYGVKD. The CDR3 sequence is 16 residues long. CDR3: CAISESTQGRVNIQYF. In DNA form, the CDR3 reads TGTGCCATCAGTGAGTCGACTCAGGGGAGGGTGAACATTCAGTACTTC.

The CDR3 protein is CASSIPHMGGDTDTQYF. The CDR3 nucleotides read TGTGCCAGTAGTATTCCCCATATGGGCGGGGATACAGATACGCAGTATTTT. The chain links TRBV19 to TRBJ2-3; possible D gene TRBD2, 6 bases. The V end was cut by 3 bases, the J end by 3 bases, with 19 bases between. Looked up from germline, CDR1 is LNHDA and CDR2 is SQIVND (reference sequence). The CDR3 totals 17 residues.